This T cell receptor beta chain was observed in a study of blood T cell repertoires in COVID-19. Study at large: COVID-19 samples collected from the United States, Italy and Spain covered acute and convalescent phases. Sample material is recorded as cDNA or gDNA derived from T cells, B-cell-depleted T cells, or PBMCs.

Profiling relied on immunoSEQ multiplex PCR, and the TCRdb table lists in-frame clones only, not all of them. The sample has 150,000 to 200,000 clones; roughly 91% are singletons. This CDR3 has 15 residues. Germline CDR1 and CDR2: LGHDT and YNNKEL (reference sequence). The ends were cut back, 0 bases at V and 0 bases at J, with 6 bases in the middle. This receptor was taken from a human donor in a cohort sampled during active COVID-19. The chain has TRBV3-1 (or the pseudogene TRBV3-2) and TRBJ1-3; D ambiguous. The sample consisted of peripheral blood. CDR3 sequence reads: CASSQDIISGNTIYF. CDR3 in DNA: TGTGCCAGCAGCCAAGACATCATCTCTGGAAACACCATATATTTT.